This T cell receptor beta chain is from a study of cytomegalovirus exposure and HLA in healthy donors. In the case of this clone: Antigen specificity is unknown.

Study findings and constraints: In most subjects, TCR beta sequences reportedly gave accurate predictions of HLA-A and HLA-B alleles. Using the classifier, cytomegalovirus status was reportedly diagnosed with high specificity and sensitivity. Presence/absence analyses assumed roughly uniform sequencing depth across donors.

The PCR was carried out with 60 Vbeta primers and 13 Jbeta primers. Methods used by the authors: In a later analysis, some 80 million unique TCR beta chains included roughly 11 million shared by two or more donors. Clones were read by immunoSEQ multiplex PCR, and TCRdb kept only the in-frame ones, dropping some. V, J and clone size were drawn from that table, and D and trimming were deduced from the DNA. The data hold around 150,000 clones, with about 79% observed a single time. The ends were cut back, 5 bases at V and 8 bases at J, with 9 bases in the middle. CDR3 length: 12 residues. Per germline, CDR1 SEHNR and CDR2 FQNEAQ (reference sequence).

This receptor was taken from a woman aged 50 to 60 in good health and CMV-seropositive. Sample: PBMCs. The chain combines TRBV7-9 with TRBJ1-4; D remains ambiguous. CDR3 region: CASSRAPEKLFF. CDR3 nucleotides: TGTGCCAGCAGCCGAGCCCCGGAAAAACTGTTTTTT. Full variable domain (rest looked up from reference TRBV7-9 and TRBJ1-4): DTGVSQNPRHKITKRGQNVTFRCDPISEHNRLYWYRQTLGQGPEFLTYFQNEAQLEKSRLLSDRFSAERPKGSFSTLEIQRTEQGDSAMYLCASSRAPEKLFFGSGTQLSVL.